The 19 T cell receptor beta chains below come from one sample, sequenced in a study of shared clonotypes between healthy human individuals. Repertoires were generated with immunoSEQ multiplex PCR, while TCRdb's copy carries only in-frame clones and drops some. The sample includes some 470,000 clones, over 65% of them seen just once. The sequencing input was PBMCs. The receptors come from a middle-aged woman in good health. Some clones in this sample may be carry-over from other donors' samples.

This rearrangement joins TRBV16 to TRBJ2-2, with 8 bases identical to TRBD2. The J segment lost 6 bases and the V segment lost 0 bases, leaving 3 bases of the junction unmatched. Germline CDR1 KGHSY, CDR2 FQNENV. This CDR3 comprises 15 residues. The CDR3 DNA is TGTGCCAGCAGCCAATCACCCGGGAGGGCCGGGGAGCTGTTTTTT. Translated, it gives CASSQSPGRAGELFF.

DNA of the CDR3: TGTGCCAGCGGTAAGACCGGGGCCCGGGGTGAGCAGTTCTTC. Protein: CASGKTGARGEQFF. This chain uses TRBV7-9 with TRBJ2-1, with D perhaps matching TRBD1 or TRBD2 (5 bases each). This CDR3 has 14 residues. CDR1 and CDR2 (germline): SEHNR, FQNEAQ (reference sequence). V lost 8 bases to trimming and J lost 9 bases, with 20 bases between them. The whole variable domain, filled in from reference TRBV7-9 and TRBJ2-1, reads DTGVSQNPRHKITKRGQNVTFRCDPISEHNRLYWYRQTLGQGPEFLTYFQNEAQLEKSRLLSDRFSAERPKGSFSTLEIQRTEQGDSAMYLCASGKTGARGEQFFGPGTRLTVL.

This chain uses TRBV18 with TRBJ2-5, with 7 nucleotides matching TRBD1. The germline V gene encodes CDR1 KGHSH and CDR2 LQKENI. The V and J ends lost 8 bases and 7 bases, in that order; junction bases with no gene match: 16. There are 15 residues in the CDR3. The CDR3 nucleotides read TGTGCCAGCACGCAAACAGGGACAGTCCAGGGGACCCAGTACTTC. This sequence encodes CASTQTGTVQGTQYF.

This clone has just a few counts. The gene calls are TRBV5-1 and TRBJ2-1; 15 nucleotides agree with TRBD2. CDR3 length: 14 residues. The V and J ends lost 3 bases and 9 bases, in that order; junction bases with no gene match: 1. CDR1 and CDR2 (germline): SGHRS, YFSETQ. CDR3 nucleotide sequence: TGCGCCAGCAGCTGGACTAGCGGGAGGGTTGAGCAGTTCTTC. As protein: CASSWTSGRVEQFF.

The chain has TRBV10-3 and TRBJ2-5; the D is unclear. Gene TRBJ2-7 matches the end of the DNA better, so the J call may be wrong. The germline V gene encodes CDR1 ENHRY and CDR2 SYGVKD. This CDR3 comprises 12 residues. The CDR3 DNA reads TGTGCCATCAGTGATGGCATCTACGAGCAGTACTTC. Its protein is CAISDGIYEQYF.

Turning to this clone: In this CDR3 the conserved last residue, phenylalanine or tryptophan, is missing, so a read error is likely. This chain links TRBV4-3 with TRBJ2-4; a possible D gene is TRBD2 (5 bases). V lost 4 bases to trimming and J lost 0 bases, with 10 bases between them. This CDR3 comprises 15 residues. CDR1 LGHNA and CDR2 YSLEER come from the germline V gene. The CDR3 spells CASSRLGVAKNIQYL. For the CDR3, the DNA is TGCGCCAGCAGCCGCCTGGGAGTAGCCAAAAACATTCAGTACCTC.

This rearrangement joins TRBV27 to TRBJ2-1, with 8 bases lining up with TRBD1. The V gene end was trimmed by 0 bases and the J gene end by 4 bases; junction bases not matched to a gene: 2. Germline-derived CDR1 and CDR2 are MNHEY and SMNVEV (reference sequence). This CDR3 has 15 residues. In DNA, the CDR3 is TGTGCCAGCAGTTTATCAGGGACAGGTTACAATGAGCAGTTCTTC. Its translation is CASSLSGTGYNEQFF.

In the case of this clone: This sample also contains other DNA sequences that code for the same CDR3. The J gene is TRBJ2-1, the V gene TRBV25-1; D is unclear. Germline V gives CDR1 MGHDK, CDR2 SYGVNS. This CDR3 comprises 10 residues. The V end lost 9 bases, the J end lost 4 bases, and 4 bases lay between the germline ends. CDR3 sequence (DNA): TGTGCCAGTGGATACAATGAGCAGTTCTTC. Translating it yields CASGYNEQFF. The complete variable domain, with remaining parts taken from reference TRBV25-1 and TRBJ2-1, reads EADIYQTPRYLVIGTGKKITLECSQTMGHDKMYWYQQDPGMELHLIHYSYGVNSTEKGDLSSESTVSRIRTEHFPLTLESARPSHTSQYLCASGYNEQFFGPGTRLTVL.

The rearrangement uses TRBV7-2 and TRBJ2-7; D is perhaps TRBD1 (6 bases). Trimming took off 6 bases at V and 0 bases at J, with 9 bases between the two ends. Germline values: CDR1 SGHTA, CDR2 FQGNSA. This CDR3 is built from 13 residues. This chain's CDR3 is CASRQGSSYEQYF. The CDR3 DNA sequence: TGTGCCAGCAGACAGGGAAGCTCCTACGAGCAGTACTTC.

This clone was picked up many times. V gene TRBV5-4 combines with J gene TRBJ2-1, with D unclear. Trimming took 2 bases from V and 5 from J, leaving 8 bases between them. This CDR3 contains 13 residues. Germline lookup yields CDR1 SGHNT and CDR2 YYREEE (reference sequence). The CDR3: CASSFTRNNEQFF. CDR3 nucleotides: TGTGCCAGCAGCTTTACAAGAAACAATGAGCAGTTCTTC.

V and J are TRBV19 and TRBJ1-4; 11 bases agree with TRBD1. The CDR3 covers 14 residues. The germline CDR1 and CDR2 sequences are LNHDA and SQIVND (reference sequence). With V trimmed by 6 bases and J by 7 bases, 4 bases remained unmatched. For the CDR3, the DNA is TGTGCCAGTAGCGGACAGGGGGCGCCTGAAAAACTGTTTTTT. Translation: CASSGQGAPEKLFF.

As DNA, the CDR3 is TGCGCCAGCAGAACGACCGGGACAGGGGATGAAAAACTGTTTTTT. Protein product: CASRTTGTGDEKLFF. The chain recombines TRBV5-1 with TRBJ1-4; 10 bases are shared with TRBD1. CDR1 SGHRS and CDR2 YFSETQ come from the germline V gene. V was pared by 5 bases and J by 6 bases, with 7 bases of the junction left unmatched. The CDR3 contains 15 residues. The whole variable domain, filled in from reference TRBV5-1 and TRBJ1-4, reads KAGVTQTPRYLIKTRGQQVTLSCSPISGHRSVSWYQQTPGQGLQFLFEYFSETQRNKGNFPGRFSGRQFSNSRSEMNVSTLELGDSALYLCASRTTGTGDEKLFFGSGTQLSVL.

The V and J genes are TRBV7-9 and TRBJ2-7; 9 positions match TRBD1. The CDR3 has 12 residues. J was trimmed by 5 bases and V by 11 bases; bases with no gene match: 7. Germline lookup yields CDR1 SEHNR and CDR2 FQNEAQ (reference sequence). The DNA for the CDR3 is TGTGCCTGCGGACAGGGGAACAACGAGCAGTACTTC. Its protein product is CACGQGNNEQYF.

The CDR3 protein is CASSAQLRGELFF. The DNA of the CDR3 is TGTGCCAGCAGTGCCCAATTGCGTGGGGAGCTGTTTTTT. This chain connects TRBV2 to TRBJ2-2; D is uncertain. Germline CDR1 and CDR2: SNHLY and FYNNEI. The V and J ends lost 4 bases and 8 bases respectively, with 11 bases between them. This CDR3 has 13 residues.

V and J are TRBV7-2 and TRBJ1-1; 10 bases are shared with TRBD1. Looked up from germline, CDR1 is SGHTA and CDR2 is FQGNSA. The CDR3 consists of 15 residues. V lost 5 bases to trimming and J lost 10 bases; unmatched junction nucleotides: 13. The CDR3 protein is CASSLLRTGGRAAFF. Here the CDR3 DNA reads TGTGCCAGCAGCCTACTCAGGACAGGGGGTCGGGCAGCTTTCTTT.

On this clone itself: A read error may explain this, as a much larger clone is one base away. Additional DNA sequences in this sample encode the identical CDR3. The chain uses TRBV10-2 and TRBJ2-7, with TRBD2 identical over 12 bases. The CDR3 extends over 14 amino acids. J was trimmed by 2 bases and V by 6 bases; bases with no gene match: 2. Looked up from germline, CDR1 is WSHSY and CDR2 is SAAADI. CDR3 amino acids: CASSASGRAYEQYF. The DNA for the CDR3 is TGCGCCAGCAGCGCTAGCGGGAGGGCCTACGAGCAGTACTTC.

This chain connects TRBV27 to TRBJ2-7, with D maybe TRBD2 (5 bases). Per the germline V gene, CDR1 is MNHEY and CDR2 is SMNVEV (reference sequence). This CDR3 region has 14 residues. Between the trimmed V and J ends, which lost 5 bases and 3 bases, there was a span of 14 bases. The CDR3 sequence is CASSPQRWGYEQYF. CDR3 DNA: TGTGCCAGCAGTCCGCAGCGGTGGGGCTACGAGCAGTACTTC.

A few counts support this clone. This chain uses TRBV6-6 with TRBJ2-7, with 7 bases fitting TRBD1. The CDR3 contains 13 residues. Germline CDR1 is MNHNY and CDR2 is SVGAGI (reference sequence). V lost 6 bases, J lost 2 bases, and 4 bases stayed unmatched. CDR3 coding DNA: TGTGCCAGCAGGGCGGACAGGACCTACGAGCAGTACTTC. This sequence encodes CASRADRTYEQYF.

The V call is TRBV7-9, the J call TRBJ1-5; tentative D call: TRBD1 (5 bases). In germline, CDR1 is SEHNR, CDR2 FQNEAQ (reference sequence). This CDR3 comprises 12 residues. Trimming left V 8 bases short and J 6 bases short, with 11 bases between. The CDR3 DNA is TGTGCCAGCTCAGACGGGGGTCAGCCCCAGCATTTT. Its translation: CASSDGGQPQHF.